The 15 T cell receptor beta chains in this list originate from one sample, sequenced in a study of post-analysis software for immune sequencing data. Study conclusions and caveats: TRBV5-6, TRBV5-1 and TRBV20-1 were among five TRBV segments more frequent in patients than controls.

These receptors' antigens are unknown. Researchers reported that TCR beta cDNA libraries carried unique molecular identifiers. TCRdb re-called the PCR reads with MiXCR, one entry per CDR3 protein. This repertoire shows some 260,000 distinct CDR3 sequences, about 38% found once; its top ten account for around 5%. Source material: blood. The receptors derive from a girl under 18 with multiple sclerosis.

This chain connects TRBV29-1 to TRBJ2-1, with D perhaps TRBD2 (6 bases). The CDR3 extends over 13 amino acids. Trimming removed 4 bases at V and 9 bases at J, with 16 bases between. CDR1 is SQVTM, CDR2 ANQGSEA, per germline. In DNA form, the CDR3 reads TGCAGCGTTGGGGATGGGGGAGGCTTTGAGCAGTTCTTC. It encodes CSVGDGGGFEQFF.

The rearrangement uses TRBV24-1 and TRBJ2-3; D unclear. In germline, CDR1 is KGHDR, CDR2 SFDVKD. The CDR3 loop spans 13 amino acids. V was trimmed by 3 bases and J by 6 bases, leaving 9 bases between them. The CDR3 coding sequence is TGTGCCACCAGTGATGGAGCAGCTGATACGCAGTATTTT. It is translated as CATSDGAADTQYF.

This clonotype was detected only a few times. The rearrangement links TRBV12-3 or TRBV12-4 to TRBJ1-3; D is unresolved. Deletions cut 7 bases from V and 0 bases from J, with 10 bases between. The CDR3 is made up of 14 amino acids. The DNA for the CDR3 is TGTGCCAGCATTGGGCCCACCTCTGGAAACACCATATATTTT. Amino acid sequence: CASIGPTSGNTIYF.

This chain uses TRBV28 with TRBJ2-4, with D perhaps being TRBD1 or TRBD2 (5 bases each). The better agreement between TRBJ2-7 and the DNA end casts doubt on the J call. CDR1 and CDR2 from the germline V gene are MDHEN and SYDVKM. The CDR3 sequence is 10 residues long. CDR3 sequence: CATGAYEQYF. CDR3 coding DNA: TGTGCCACCGGGGCGTACGAGCAGTACTTC.

This chain uses TRBV5-6 with TRBJ2-5; no clear D gene. V was cut by 1 base and J by 3 bases, with 4 bases left in between. The germline V gene encodes CDR1 SGHDT and CDR2 YYEEEE. The CDR3 is 12 amino acids. The CDR3 sequence is CASSLSKETQYF. Here the CDR3 DNA reads TGTGCCAGCAGCTTGAGTAAAGAGACCCAGTACTTC.

DNA of the CDR3: TGTGCCAGCAGTTTAGGACCGGGACAGGTGCCCAATCAGCCCCAGCATTTT. Its translation: CASSLGPGQVPNQPQHF. V is TRBV28 and J is TRBJ1-5, with TRBD1 matching 8 bases. The CDR3 has 17 amino acids. Germline V gene data show CDR1 as MDHEN and CDR2 as SYDVKM. With V trimmed by 2 bases and J by 3 bases, 9 bases remained unmatched. The full variable domain, with the rest looked up from reference TRBV28 and TRBJ1-5, is DVKVTQSSRYLVKRTGEKVFLECVQDMDHENMFWYRQDPGLGLRLIYFSYDVKMKEKGDIPEGYSVSREKKERFSLILESASTNQTSMYLCASSLGPGQVPNQPQHFGDGTRLSIL.

This clonotype was observed a few times. This may arise from a read error, as a much more abundant clone is one base away. This chain links TRBV24-1 with TRBJ1-2; 9 nucleotides agree with TRBD1. The CDR3 is made up of 15 amino acids. Germline V gene sequence: CDR1 KGHDR, CDR2 SFDVKD. The CDR3 sequence: CATSSPGTGNCGYTF. CDR3 DNA: TGTGCCACCAGTAGTCCCGGGACAGGGAACTGTGGCTACACCTTC.

This clonotype was counted ten times or more. V usage is TRBV4-1 and J usage is TRBJ2-1; 8 bases fit TRBD2. Germline assignment: CDR1 MGHRA and CDR2 YSYEKL. This CDR3 region has 19 residues. V trimming: 1 base; J trimming: 3 bases; junction bases outside the gene matches: 14. This CDR3 reads CASSQVGGLGSGSYNEQFF. The CDR3 region has the DNA TGCGCCAGCAGCCAAGTGGGTGGGCTCGGGAGCGGGAGCTACAATGAGCAGTTCTTC.

The sample holds many counts of this clonotype. Sequence at one end of the junction differs from germline and may be a read error. The genes are TRBV15 and TRBJ2-3; perhaps TRBD1 as D (5 bases). Germline V gene sequence: CDR1 LNHNV, CDR2 YYDKDF (reference sequence). The length of the CDR3 is 16 residues. The CDR3 spells CATSGDPSGATDTQYF. CDR3 coding DNA: TGTGCCACCAGCGGAGATCCAAGTGGGGCGACAGATACGCAGTATTTT.

Remarks on this clonotype: This may be a read error: a much more frequent sequence differs by one nucleotide. Likely a read error: the CDR3 ends without its conserved phenylalanine or tryptophan. The rearrangement links TRBV7-9 to TRBJ1-2; D is uncertain. The V gene's germline CDR1 is SEHNR and CDR2 FQNEAQ (reference sequence). The CDR3 runs to 11 residues. The V and J ends lost 1 base and 8 bases respectively, with 5 bases between them. The CDR3 region is CASSLEGGYTL. The CDR3 DNA follows: TGTGCCAGCAGCTTAGAAGGAGGCTACACCTTA.

This clonotype was seen a handful of times. A read error may explain this, as a much larger clone is one base away. The genes are TRBV20-1 and TRBJ2-1; 10 positions match TRBD2. The CDR3 has 14 amino acids. J gave up 6 bases and V 7 bases, and 9 bases lay outside the gene matches. Germline loops: CDR1 DFQATT, CDR2 SNEGSKA (reference sequence). The CDR3: CSVPAGGGCNEQFF. The DNA of the CDR3 is TGCAGTGTTCCAGCGGGAGGGGGTTGCAATGAGCAGTTCTTC.

V and J are TRBV4-1 and TRBJ2-7; D unresolved. Deletions cut 1 base from V and 7 bases from J, with 17 bases between. The germline gives CDR1 MGHRA, CDR2 YSYEKL. The CDR3 loop spans 15 amino acids. The CDR3 DNA sequence: TGCGCCAGCAGCCAAGCCAGCGTCCCCTACAATGAGCAGTACTTC. Its protein product is CASSQASVPYNEQYF.

This clonotype was detected only a few times. CDR3 nucleotide sequence: TGCAGTGCTAGAGGGTCTAGCGGGAGTTATTTCACCGGGGAGCTGTTTTTT. Amino acid sequence: CSARGSSGSYFTGELFF. This chain joins TRBV20-1 and TRBJ2-2; 10 bases are shared with TRBD2. This CDR3 is built from 17 residues. J lost 4 bases, V lost 1 base, and 9 bases had no gene match. Germline lookup yields CDR1 DFQATT and CDR2 SNEGSKA (reference sequence).

This clonotype was recorded many times. The V gene is TRBV11-2, the J gene TRBJ2-5; TRBD1 matches 10 bases. The V gene end was trimmed by 5 bases and the J gene end by 0 bases; junction bases not matched to a gene: 6. This CDR3 is 16 amino acids long. Looked up from germline, CDR1 is SGHAT and CDR2 is FQNNGV. The CDR3 region is CASSNPGQGYQETQYF. Written as DNA, the CDR3 is TGTGCCAGCAGCAATCCGGGACAGGGGTACCAAGAGACCCAGTACTTC. Based on the CDR3 plus reference TRBV11-2 and TRBJ2-5, the full variable domain is EAGVAQSPRYKIIEKRQSVAFWCNPISGHATLYWYQQILGQGPKLLIQFQNNGVVDDSQLPKDRFSAERLKGVDSTLKIQPAKLEDSAVYLCASSNPGQGYQETQYFGPGTRLLVL.

This sequence joins TRBV20-1 and TRBJ2-7; tentatively, D is TRBD1 (6 bases). Germline values: CDR1 DFQATT, CDR2 SNEGSKA (reference sequence). The CDR3 contains 14 residues. The V end was cut by 0 bases, the J end by 3 bases, with 12 bases between. The CDR3 nucleotides read TGCAGTGCTAGAGATCTAGACAGGAGCTACGAGCAGTACTTC. Its translation is CSARDLDRSYEQYF.